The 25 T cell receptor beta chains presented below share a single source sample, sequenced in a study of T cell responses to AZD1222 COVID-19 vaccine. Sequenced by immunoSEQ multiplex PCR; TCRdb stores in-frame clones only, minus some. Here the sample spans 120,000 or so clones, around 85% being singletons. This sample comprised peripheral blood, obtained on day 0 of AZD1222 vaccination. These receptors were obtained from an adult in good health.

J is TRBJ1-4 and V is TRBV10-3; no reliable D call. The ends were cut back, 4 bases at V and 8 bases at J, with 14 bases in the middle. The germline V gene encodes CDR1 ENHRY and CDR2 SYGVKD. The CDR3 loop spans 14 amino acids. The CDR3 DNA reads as TGTGCCATCAGTGGGTTTCAAGGAGAGGAAAAACTGTTTTTT. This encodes CAISGFQGEEKLFF.

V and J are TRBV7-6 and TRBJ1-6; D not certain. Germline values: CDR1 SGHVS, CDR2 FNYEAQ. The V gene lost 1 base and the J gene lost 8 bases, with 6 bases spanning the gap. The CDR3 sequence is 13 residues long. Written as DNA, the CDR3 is TGTGCCAGCAGCTTAGATTTAGATTCACCCCTCCACTTT. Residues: CASSLDLDSPLHF.

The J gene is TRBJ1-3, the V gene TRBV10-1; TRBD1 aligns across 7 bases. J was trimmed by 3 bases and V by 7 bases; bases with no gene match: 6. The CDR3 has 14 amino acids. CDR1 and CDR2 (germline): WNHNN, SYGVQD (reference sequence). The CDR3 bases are TGCGCCAGCACACGAAGGGGGCATGGAAACACCATATATTTT. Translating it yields CASTRRGHGNTIYF.

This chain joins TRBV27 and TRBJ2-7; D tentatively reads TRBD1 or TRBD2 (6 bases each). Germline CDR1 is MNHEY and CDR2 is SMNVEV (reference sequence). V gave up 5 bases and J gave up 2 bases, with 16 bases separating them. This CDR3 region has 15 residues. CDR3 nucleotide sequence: TGTGCCAGCAGTCGTCCGGGGGCGCTGGCCTACGAGCAGTACTTC. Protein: CASSRPGALAYEQYF.

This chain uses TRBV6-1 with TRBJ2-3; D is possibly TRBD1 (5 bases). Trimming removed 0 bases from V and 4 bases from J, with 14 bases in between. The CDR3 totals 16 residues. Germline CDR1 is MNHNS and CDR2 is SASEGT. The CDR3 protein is CASSEALGQGPDTQYF. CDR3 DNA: TGTGCCAGCAGTGAAGCGCTTGGGCAGGGCCCAGATACGCAGTATTTT.

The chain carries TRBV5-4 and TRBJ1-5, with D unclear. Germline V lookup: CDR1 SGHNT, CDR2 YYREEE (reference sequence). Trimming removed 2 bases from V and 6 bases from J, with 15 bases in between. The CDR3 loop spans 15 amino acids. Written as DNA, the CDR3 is TGTGCCAGCAGCTTCGGAGCGGGGTTAGGTCAGCCCCAGCATTTT. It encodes CASSFGAGLGQPQHF.

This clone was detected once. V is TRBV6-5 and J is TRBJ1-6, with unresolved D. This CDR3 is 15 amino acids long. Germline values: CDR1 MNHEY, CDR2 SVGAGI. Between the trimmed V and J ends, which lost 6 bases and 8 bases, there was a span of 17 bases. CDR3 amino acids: CASRSKTRTDSPLHF. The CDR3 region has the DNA TGTGCCAGCAGATCCAAGACCAGAACGGATTCACCCCTCCACTTT.

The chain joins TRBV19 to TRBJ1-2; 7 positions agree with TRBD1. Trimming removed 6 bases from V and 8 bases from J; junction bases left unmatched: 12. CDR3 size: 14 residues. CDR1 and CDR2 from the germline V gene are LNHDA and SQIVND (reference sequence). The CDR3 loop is CASRTHQGEQGYTF. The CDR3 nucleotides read TGTGCCAGTAGAACTCACCAGGGGGAGCAGGGCTACACCTTC.

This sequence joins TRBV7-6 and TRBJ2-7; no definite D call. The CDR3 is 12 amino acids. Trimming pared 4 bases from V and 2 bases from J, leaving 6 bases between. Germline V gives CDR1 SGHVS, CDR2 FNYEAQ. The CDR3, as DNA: TGTGCCAGCAGCTCCAAAACCTACGAGCAGTACTTC. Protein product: CASSSKTYEQYF.

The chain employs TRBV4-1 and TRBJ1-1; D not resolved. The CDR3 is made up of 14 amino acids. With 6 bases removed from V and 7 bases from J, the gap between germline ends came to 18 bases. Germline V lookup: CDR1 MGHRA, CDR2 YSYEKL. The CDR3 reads CASRTRRGSDEAFF. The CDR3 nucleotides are TGCGCCAGCAGGACGAGGAGAGGGTCTGATGAAGCTTTCTTT.

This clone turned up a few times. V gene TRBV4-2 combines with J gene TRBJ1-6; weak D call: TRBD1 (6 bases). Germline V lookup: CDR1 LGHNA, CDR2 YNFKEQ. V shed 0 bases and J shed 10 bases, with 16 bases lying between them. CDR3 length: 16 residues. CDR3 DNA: TGTGCCAGCAGCCAAGATGGGGGCGGACTAAAGTCACCCCTCCACTTT. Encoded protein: CASSQDGGGLKSPLHF.

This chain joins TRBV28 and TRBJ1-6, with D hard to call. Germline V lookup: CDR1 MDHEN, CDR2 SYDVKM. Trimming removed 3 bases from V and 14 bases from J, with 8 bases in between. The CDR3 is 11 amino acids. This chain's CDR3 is CASSLGPSLHF. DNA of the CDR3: TGTGCCAGCAGTTTGGGCCCTTCCCTCCACTTT.

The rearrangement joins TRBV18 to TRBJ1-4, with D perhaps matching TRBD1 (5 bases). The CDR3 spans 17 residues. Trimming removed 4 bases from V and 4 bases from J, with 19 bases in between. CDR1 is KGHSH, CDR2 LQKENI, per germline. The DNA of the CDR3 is TGTGCCAGCTCACAGGCAGGGACTCTGACGGGTAATGAAAAACTGTTTTTT. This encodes CASSQAGTLTGNEKLFF.

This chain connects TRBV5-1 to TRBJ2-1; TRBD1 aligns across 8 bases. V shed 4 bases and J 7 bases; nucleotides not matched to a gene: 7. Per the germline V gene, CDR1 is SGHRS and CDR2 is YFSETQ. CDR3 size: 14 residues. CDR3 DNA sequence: TGCGCCAGCAGCGTCGGACAGGGTAGGAATGAGCAGTTCTTC. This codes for CASSVGQGRNEQFF.

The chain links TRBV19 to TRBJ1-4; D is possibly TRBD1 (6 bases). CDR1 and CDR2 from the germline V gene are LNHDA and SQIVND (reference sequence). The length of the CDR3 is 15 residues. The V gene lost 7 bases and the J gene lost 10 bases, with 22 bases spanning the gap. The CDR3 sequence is CASKTSGTLWGKLFF. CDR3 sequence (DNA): TGTGCCAGTAAAACCTCCGGGACACTGTGGGGAAAACTGTTTTTT.

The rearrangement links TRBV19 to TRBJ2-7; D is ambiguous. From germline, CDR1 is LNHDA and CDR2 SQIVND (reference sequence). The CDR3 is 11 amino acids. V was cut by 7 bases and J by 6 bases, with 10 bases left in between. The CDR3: CASNKESEQYF. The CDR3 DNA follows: TGTGCCAGTAACAAGGAGTCCGAGCAGTACTTC. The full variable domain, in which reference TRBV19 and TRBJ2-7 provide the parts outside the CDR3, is DGGITQSPKYLFRKEGQNVTLSCEQNLNHDAMYWYRQDPGQGLRLIYYSQIVNDFQKGDIAEGYSVSREKKESFPLTVTSAQKNPTAFYLCASNKESEQYFGPGTRLTVT.

The CDR3 nucleotides read TGCGCCAGCAGCTTGCGTCAACTAGCGGGTAACAATGAGCAGTTCTTC. Protein: CASSLRQLAGNNEQFF. The chain couples TRBV5-1 to TRBJ2-1, with 9 bases that match TRBD2. The V gene end was trimmed by 1 base and the J gene end by 5 bases; junction bases not matched to a gene: 7. CDR1 is SGHRS and CDR2 is YFSETQ in the germline V gene. The length of the CDR3 is 16 residues.

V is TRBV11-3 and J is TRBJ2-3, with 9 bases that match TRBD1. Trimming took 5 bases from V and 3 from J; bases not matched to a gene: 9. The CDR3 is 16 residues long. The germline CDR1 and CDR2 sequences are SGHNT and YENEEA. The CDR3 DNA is TGTGCCAGCAGCACGGGGACAGGGATGGGTACAGATACGCAGTATTTT. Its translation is CASSTGTGMGTDTQYF.

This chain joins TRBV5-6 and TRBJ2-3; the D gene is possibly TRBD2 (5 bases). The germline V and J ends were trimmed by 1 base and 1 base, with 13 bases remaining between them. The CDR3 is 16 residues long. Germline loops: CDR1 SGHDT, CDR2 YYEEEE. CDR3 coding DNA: TGTGCCAGCAGCTTGAAAACTAGTTTACGCACAGATACGCAGTATTTT. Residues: CASSLKTSLRTDTQYF.

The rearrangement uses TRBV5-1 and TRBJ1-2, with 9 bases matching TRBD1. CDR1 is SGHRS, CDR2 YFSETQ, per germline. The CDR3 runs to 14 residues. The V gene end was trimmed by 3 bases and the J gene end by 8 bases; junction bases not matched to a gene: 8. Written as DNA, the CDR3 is TGCGCCAGCAGCTCCGACAGGGGGGAAGGGGGCTACACCTTC. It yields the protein CASSSDRGEGGYTF.

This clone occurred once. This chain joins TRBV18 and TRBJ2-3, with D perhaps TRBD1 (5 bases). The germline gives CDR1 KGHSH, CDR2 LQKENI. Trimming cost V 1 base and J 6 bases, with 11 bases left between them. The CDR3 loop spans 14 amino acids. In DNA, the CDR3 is TGTGCCAGCTCACCACTACAAGCAGGGGATACGCAGTATTTT. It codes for CASSPLQAGDTQYF.

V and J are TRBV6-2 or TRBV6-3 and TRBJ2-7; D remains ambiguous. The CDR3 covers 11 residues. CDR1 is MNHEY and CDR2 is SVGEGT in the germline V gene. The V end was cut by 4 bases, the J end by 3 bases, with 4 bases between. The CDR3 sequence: CASSWGYEQYF. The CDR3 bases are TGTGCCAGCAGTTGGGGCTACGAGCAGTACTTC.

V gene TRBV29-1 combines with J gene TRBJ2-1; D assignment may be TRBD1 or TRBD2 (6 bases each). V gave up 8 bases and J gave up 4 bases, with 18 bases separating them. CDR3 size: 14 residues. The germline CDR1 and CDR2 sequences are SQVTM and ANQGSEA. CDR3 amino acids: CSLIPGARYNEQFF. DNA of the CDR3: TGCAGCCTAATCCCGGGGGCGCGGTACAATGAGCAGTTCTTC.

The CDR3 loop reads CASSFGVGQPQHF. In DNA form, the CDR3 reads TGCGCCAGCAGCTTTGGGGTTGGGCAGCCCCAGCATTTT. This chain uses TRBV5-1 with TRBJ1-5; D not resolved. V lost 2 bases and J lost 7, with 10 bases in between. CDR3 length equals 13 residues. The germline CDR1 and CDR2 sequences are SGHRS and YFSETQ. Looking up the rest from reference TRBV5-1 and TRBJ1-5 gives the full variable domain: KAGVTQTPRYLIKTRGQQVTLSCSPISGHRSVSWYQQTPGQGLQFLFEYFSETQRNKGNFPGRFSGRQFSNSRSEMNVSTLELGDSALYLCASSFGVGQPQHFGDGTRLSIL.

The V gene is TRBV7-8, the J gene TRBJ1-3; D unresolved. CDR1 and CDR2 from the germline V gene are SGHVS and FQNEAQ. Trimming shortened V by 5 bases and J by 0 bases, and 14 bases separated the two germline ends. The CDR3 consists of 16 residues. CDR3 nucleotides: TGTGCCAGCAGCCGTGAGGACGGAGCCTCTGGAAACACCATATATTTT. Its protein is CASSREDGASGNTIYF.